Presented here are 31 T cell receptor beta chains from one specimen sequenced in a study of blood T cell repertoires in COVID-19. The assay was immunoSEQ multiplex PCR, and TCRdb's table has in-frame clones only and misses some. The sample records fewer than 200,000 clones, approximately 87% being singletons. Material for sequencing was PBMCs or T cells enriched from blood (not recorded which). The receptors originated from a woman aged 50 to 60 who had recovered from COVID-19.

This chain joins TRBV27 and TRBJ1-1; tentative D call: TRBD1 (6 bases). In germline, CDR1 is MNHEY, CDR2 SMNVEV (reference sequence). Trimming pared 7 bases from V and 5 bases from J, leaving 20 bases between. The CDR3 runs 15 residues. CDR3 loop: CASMIGAGVRTEAFF. In nucleotides, the CDR3 is TGTGCCAGCATGATAGGGGCAGGGGTACGGACTGAAGCTTTCTTT.

In DNA form, the CDR3 reads TGTGCCAGCAGCCAAGTGGCGGGACTAGGCCAGGGGGAGCAGTTCTTC. Its translation: CASSQVAGLGQGEQFF. The chain recombines TRBV4-2 with TRBJ2-1, with 8 bases fitting TRBD2. J was trimmed by 10 bases and V by 1 base; bases with no gene match: 12. In germline, CDR1 is LGHNA, CDR2 YNFKEQ. This CDR3 region has 16 residues.

The chain uses TRBV7-3 and TRBJ2-2, with TRBD2 matching 11 bases. CDR1 is SGHTA, CDR2 FQGTGA, per germline. This CDR3 contains 16 residues. V lost 5 bases and J lost 4; bases outside the gene matches: 6. The CDR3 region has the DNA TGTGCCAGCAGCGCCACTAGCGGGGGTGGCACCGGGGAGCTGTTTTTT. Its protein is CASSATSGGGTGELFF.

The J gene is TRBJ2-2, the V gene TRBV11-2; no clear D. The CDR3 length is 14 residues. Trimming removed 5 bases at V and 6 bases at J, with 13 bases between. In germline, CDR1 is SGHAT, CDR2 FQNNGV. The CDR3 sequence is CASSRRVRAGELFF. The DNA for the CDR3 is TGTGCCAGCAGCCGGAGAGTTCGCGCCGGGGAGCTGTTTTTT.

The chain employs TRBV3-1 (or the pseudogene TRBV3-2) and TRBJ2-5; D call uncertain. The CDR3 runs 13 residues. V was shortened by 1 base and J by 7 bases, with 10 bases between the two germline ends. Germline V lookup: CDR1 LGHDT, CDR2 YNNKEL (reference sequence). CDR3 sequence (DNA): TGTGCCAGCAGCCAAGGTAACAGTGGGACCCAGTACTTC. It translates to CASSQGNSGTQYF.

The rearrangement uses TRBV6-2 or TRBV6-3 and TRBJ2-7, with 12 bases that match TRBD2. The CDR3 runs 17 residues. Germline V gene sequence: CDR1 MNHEY, CDR2 SVGEGT. Trimming cost V 6 bases and J 2 bases; bases outside gene matches: 11. The CDR3 sequence: CASSQTSGRGAAYEQYV. The CDR3 DNA sequence: TGTGCCAGCAGCCAGACTAGCGGGAGAGGGGCCGCCTACGAGCAGTACGTC.

The chain carries TRBV18 and TRBJ1-3, with 8 bases identical to TRBD1. Germline CDR1 reads KGHSH; CDR2 reads LQKENI. There are 18 residues in the CDR3. With V trimmed by 5 bases and J by 3 bases, 15 bases remained unmatched. The DNA of the CDR3 is TGTGCCAGCTCATCTCCGGGACAGGCCTTCTTCTTTGGAAACACCATATATTTT. Translating it yields CASSSPGQAFFFGNTIYF.

The gene calls are TRBV19 and TRBJ2-1, with TRBD2 matching over 10 bases. CDR3 size: 15 residues. Germline CDR1 reads LNHDA; CDR2 reads SQIVND (reference sequence). After removal of 4 bases from V and 0 bases from J, the junction contained 0 bases not matched to a gene. CDR3 nucleotides: TGTGCCAGTAGTACTAGCGGGAGCTCCTACAATGAGCAGTTCTTC. Amino acid sequence: CASSTSGSSYNEQFF.

The genes are TRBV18 and TRBJ1-3, with D unresolved. The germline V gene has CDR1 KGHSH and CDR2 LQKENI. Trimming shortened V by 3 bases and J by 4 bases, and 10 bases separated the two germline ends. This CDR3 is built from 14 residues. The CDR3 sequence is CASSPPSRGNTIYF. Written as DNA, the CDR3 is TGTGCCAGCTCACCCCCTTCACGGGGAAACACCATATATTTT.

The V call is TRBV6-2 or TRBV6-3, the J call TRBJ2-3, with TRBD1 matching 8 bases. With V trimmed by 5 bases and J by 6 bases, 13 bases remained unmatched. CDR3 length: 16 amino acids. Germline V lookup: CDR1 MNHEY, CDR2 SVGEGT. The CDR3 DNA reads TGTGCCAGCAGTACGGGACAGGCCACGGACGGGGATACGCAGTATTTT. It is translated as CASSTGQATDGDTQYF.

The chain links TRBV30 to TRBJ1-2; 8 nucleotides agree with TRBD1. From germline, CDR1 is GTSNPN and CDR2 SVGIG (reference sequence). The V gene end was trimmed by 7 bases and the J gene end by 7 bases; junction bases not matched to a gene: 11. The CDR3 runs 13 residues. The CDR3 reads CASSLQGASGYTF. The CDR3 nucleotides read TGTGCCTCGTCCCTGCAGGGGGCTAGTGGCTACACCTTC.

The chain recombines TRBV28 with TRBJ1-6; D perhaps matches TRBD1 (5 bases). Looked up from germline, CDR1 is MDHEN and CDR2 is SYDVKM. CDR3 length: 15 residues. The ends were cut back, 4 bases at V and 7 bases at J, with 14 bases in the middle. CDR3 amino acids: CASSSPQGGNSPLHF. The CDR3 DNA reads as TGTGCCAGCAGTTCCCCTCAGGGAGGGAATTCACCCCTCCACTTT.

V and J are TRBV10-3 and TRBJ1-5; TRBD1 is a possible D gene (5 bases). The CDR3 length is 16 residues. Per the germline V gene, CDR1 is ENHRY and CDR2 is SYGVKD. Trimming cost V 0 bases and J 4 bases, with 13 bases left between them. The CDR3 DNA reads as TGTGCCATCAGTGAGTCCGGCAGGGTTGGGAATCAGCCCCAGCATTTT. Protein sequence: CAISESGRVGNQPQHF.

The CDR3 DNA is TGTGCCAGCCGTCGCGGGACTGGGCCCCAGCATTTT. Translated: CASRRGTGPQHF. The genes are TRBV3-1 (or the pseudogene TRBV3-2) and TRBJ1-5; D is possibly TRBD1 (5 bases). Germline V gene sequence: CDR1 LGHDT, CDR2 YNNKEL (reference sequence). The CDR3 is 12 residues long. The V end was cut by 8 bases, the J end by 9 bases, with 14 bases between.

This rearrangement joins TRBV9 to TRBJ2-1; 10 bases line up with TRBD2. J was trimmed by 9 bases and V by 0 bases; bases with no gene match: 6. Germline V gene sequence: CDR1 SGDLS, CDR2 YYNGEE. The CDR3 is made up of 15 amino acids. CDR3 nucleotide sequence: TGTGCCAGCAGCGTAGCAGCGGGGGGGCCGAGTGAGCAGTTCTTC. Protein sequence: CASSVAAGGPSEQFF.

This clone was observed a handful of times. The chain is built from TRBV7-2 and TRBJ2-5, with 10 nucleotides matching TRBD1. V dropped 1 base and J dropped 7; count of bases not matched to a gene: 6. Per the germline V gene, CDR1 is SGHTA and CDR2 is FQGNSA. The CDR3 consists of 15 residues. This CDR3 is CASSLGVRDRGTQYF. CDR3 nucleotides: TGTGCCAGCAGCTTAGGCGTAAGGGACAGGGGGACCCAGTACTTC. The full variable domain, in which reference TRBV7-2 and TRBJ2-5 provide the parts outside the CDR3, is GAGVSQSPSNKVTEKGKDVELRCDPISGHTALYWYRQSLGQGLEFLIYFQGNSAPDKSGLPSDRFSAERTGGSVSTLTIQRTQQEDSAVYLCASSLGVRDRGTQYFGPGTRLLVL.

The rearrangement joins TRBV19 to TRBJ2-3; D gene uncertain. Deletions cut 3 bases from V and 2 bases from J, with 12 bases between. The CDR3 runs 15 residues. The germline V gene encodes CDR1 LNHDA and CDR2 SQIVND (reference sequence). DNA for the CDR3: TGTGCCAGTAGTATTGCACTGGAGAACACAGATACGCAGTATTTT. It codes for CASSIALENTDTQYF.

This clone has more than one count but fewer than ten. This chain joins TRBV16 and TRBJ1-1; 7 nucleotides match TRBD1. The CDR3 runs to 12 residues. V gave up 0 bases and J gave up 10 bases; unmatched junction bases: 2. CDR1 is KGHSY, CDR2 FQNENV, per germline. The CDR3 DNA reads as TGTGCCAGCAGCCAATCGGCAGGGGGAGCTTTCTTT. It codes for CASSQSAGGAFF.

V gene TRBV19 combines with J gene TRBJ2-3; no firm D call. The CDR3 loop spans 11 amino acids. Germline V CDR1 and CDR2: LNHDA, SQIVND (reference sequence). Trimming stripped 5 bases from V and 2 bases from J, with 2 bases between. The CDR3 reads CASSLTDTQYF. The DNA for the CDR3 is TGTGCCAGTAGTCTCACAGATACGCAGTATTTT.

This clone was counted a single time. The rearrangement uses TRBV5-4 and TRBJ1-2, with 9 bases aligning to TRBD1. With V trimmed by 3 bases and J by 8 bases, 8 bases remained unmatched. The CDR3 is 14 residues long. Germline-derived CDR1 and CDR2 are SGHNT and YYREEE (reference sequence). CDR3 nucleotides: TGTGCCAGCAGCTCTAAGGGACAGGGTGAAGGCTACACCTTC. Translation: CASSSKGQGEGYTF. Looking up the rest from reference TRBV5-4 and TRBJ1-2 gives the full variable domain: ETGVTQSPTHLIKTRGQQVTLRCSSQSGHNTVSWYQQALGQGPQFIFQYYREEENGRGNFPPRFSGLQFPNYSSELNVNALELDDSALYLCASSSKGQGEGYTFGSGTRLTVV.

V and J are TRBV19 and TRBJ1-1; D may be TRBD1 (6 bases). The CDR3 spans 13 residues. V lost 4 bases and J 4 bases, leaving 10 bases between the germline ends. The V gene's germline CDR1 is LNHDA and CDR2 SQIVND (reference sequence). Here the CDR3 reads CASSTRGPTEAFF. The DNA for the CDR3 is TGTGCCAGTAGTACCAGGGGTCCCACTGAAGCTTTCTTT.

V and J are TRBV4-3 and TRBJ2-1; 9 positions match TRBD2. Trimming at V came to 1 base and at J to 8 bases, leaving 9 bases not matched to a gene. The CDR3 spans 16 residues. CDR1 is LGHNA, CDR2 YSLEER, per germline. CDR3 nucleotide sequence: TGCGCCAGCAGCCAAGGTTCGACTAGCGGTTTTTATGAGCAGTTCTTC. Translating gives CASSQGSTSGFYEQFF.

V usage is TRBV9 and J usage is TRBJ1-4, with D uncertain. From germline, CDR1 is SGDLS and CDR2 YYNGEE. There are 16 residues in the CDR3. Deletions cut 2 bases from V and 0 bases from J, with 11 bases between. CDR3 DNA sequence: TGTGCCAGCAGCGTTGGTCAAGCACCAACTAATGAAAAACTGTTTTTT. Protein: CASSVGQAPTNEKLFF.

V is TRBV2 and J is TRBJ1-2; D is uncertain. V was shortened by 2 bases and J by 6 bases, with 13 bases between the two germline ends. The CDR3 covers 14 residues. Germline CDR1 and CDR2: SNHLY and FYNNEI. The CDR3 here is CASSESGAIDGYTF. CDR3 nucleotides: TGTGCCAGCAGTGAAAGCGGTGCTATCGATGGCTACACCTTC. Supplemented by reference TRBV2 and TRBJ1-2, the full variable domain reads EPEVTQTPSHQVTQMGQEVILRCVPISNHLYFYWYRQILGQKVEFLVSFYNNEISEKSEIFDDQFSVERPDGSNFTLKIRSTKLEDSAMYFCASSESGAIDGYTFGSGTRLTVV.

V is TRBV27 and J is TRBJ1-2, with 9 nucleotides matching TRBD1. Germline values: CDR1 MNHEY, CDR2 SMNVEV (reference sequence). There are 14 residues in the CDR3. Losses at the gene ends were 2 bases for V and 4 bases for J; bases not matched to a gene: 2. CDR3 sequence (DNA): TGTGCCAGCAGTTTACCACAGGGGGCCTATGGCTACACCTTC. Protein sequence: CASSLPQGAYGYTF.

The gene calls are TRBV28 and TRBJ1-1, with TRBD1 identical over 8 bases. Germline V gene sequence: CDR1 MDHEN, CDR2 SYDVKM. The CDR3 loop spans 14 amino acids. Losses at the gene ends were 5 bases for V and 1 base for J; bases not matched to a gene: 3. The CDR3, as DNA: TGTGCCAGCAGTCCGGGGACAGGGAACACTGAAGCTTTCTTT. Its translation is CASSPGTGNTEAFF.

V usage is TRBV7-9 and J usage is TRBJ2-1; 7 bases agree with TRBD2. The CDR3 totals 15 residues. V trimming: 1 base; J trimming: 3 bases; junction bases outside the gene matches: 3. CDR1 and CDR2 from the germline V gene are SEHNR and FQNEAQ (reference sequence). CDR3 sequence (DNA): TGTGCCAGCAGCTTAGGCGGGAGCTTCTACAATGAGCAGTTCTTC. Encoded protein: CASSLGGSFYNEQFF.

This chain connects TRBV19 to TRBJ1-2; no clear D gene. V was pared by 3 bases and J by 0 bases, with 11 bases between. This CDR3 spans 15 amino acids. The germline gives CDR1 LNHDA, CDR2 SQIVND (reference sequence). In DNA form, the CDR3 reads TGTGCCAGTAGTATCCTGAGGGCGGCTAACTATGGCTACACCTTC. This encodes CASSILRAANYGYTF.

The rearrangement links TRBV5-8 to TRBJ1-5; TRBD1 might be the D (6 bases). V dropped 5 bases and J dropped 1 base, with 22 bases sitting between them. The CDR3 consists of 18 residues. The germline V gene encodes CDR1 SGHTS and CDR2 YDEGEE. CDR3 residues: CASRLTRGGARSNQPQHF. CDR3 coding DNA: TGTGCCAGCAGGTTGACCCGGGGGGGCGCGAGGAGCAATCAGCCCCAGCATTTT. The full variable domain, completed using reference TRBV5-8 and TRBJ1-5, is EAGVTQSPTHLIKTRGQQATLRCSPISGHTSVYWYQQALGLGLQFLLWYDEGEERNRGNFPPRFSGRQFPNYSSELNVNALELEDSALYLCASRLTRGGARSNQPQHFGDGTRLSIL.

This clone was picked up one time. This rearrangement joins TRBV7-9 to TRBJ1-2; D call uncertain. This CDR3 is built from 14 residues. Trimming pared 2 bases from V and 3 bases from J, leaving 10 bases between. The germline V gene has CDR1 SEHNR and CDR2 FQNEAQ (reference sequence). The CDR3: CASSLSPGDYGYTF. CDR3 sequence (DNA): TGTGCCAGCAGCTTATCCCCAGGCGACTATGGCTACACCTTC. Using reference TRBV7-9 and TRBJ1-2 for the parts outside the CDR3, the full variable domain is DTGVSQNPRHKITKRGQNVTFRCDPISEHNRLYWYRQTLGQGPEFLTYFQNEAQLEKSRLLSDRFSAERPKGSFSTLEIQRTEQGDSAMYLCASSLSPGDYGYTFGSGTRLTVV.

The chain combines TRBV28 with TRBJ1-2, with 8 nucleotides matching TRBD1. From germline, CDR1 is MDHEN and CDR2 SYDVKM. With V trimmed by 7 bases and J by 8 bases, 15 bases remained unmatched. CDR3 size: 15 residues. CDR3 amino acids: CASTGGHPGGRGYTF. CDR3 coding DNA: TGTGCCAGCACTGGAGGACACCCAGGGGGCCGGGGCTACACCTTC.